The TCR beta chain described here comes from a study of CD8 T cells in ankylosing spondylitis (dated by TCRdb to 2015 to 2018). In the study overall: The study profiled T cell receptor beta repertoires in healthy donors and ankylosing spondylitis patients to find disease-linked TCR variants. The full study cohort was made up of about two dozen ankylosing spondylitis patients and around 100 healthy donors. Peripheral blood was sampled, and synovial fluid was also collected from ankylosing spondylitis patients.

This clonotype was observed a handful of times. Its antigen specificity is not known. No much larger clonotype is one base removed from it; base qualities were not supplied. The germline V gene encodes CDR1 SGHRS and CDR2 YFSETQ. The CDR3 starts with the cysteine, ends with the phenylalanine, and has 17 residues. Left in the record is the CDR3 DNA by itself, 51 bases read in frame from the first base. Ends trimmed: V by 0 bases, J by 0 bases; bases unmatched to a gene: 7. Study-wide findings and limitations: The disease-linked clones showed a CD8+ phenotype and occurred at relatively low frequencies in peripheral blood. The disease-linked clones were reported to be significantly enriched in matched synovial fluid samples from ankylosing spondylitis patients. Some of the motif variants had been reported before in the synovial fluid and blood of reactive arthritis patients, a finding that suggests common disease-initiation mechanisms. A TCR beta motif made up of about eight highly homologous amino acid variants appeared to be characteristic of blood from ankylosing spondylitis patients.

Sequenced using an Illumina HiSeq 2500. TCR beta libraries were prepared by quantitative 5'-RACE with molecular barcodes. Concerning the study's data processing: A new computational method, built on a probabilistic model of VDJ rearrangement, was used to identify disease-linked TCR variants. Clones were called with MiXCR by TCRdb after fastp trimmed the public reads at Q25, and only in-frame beta chains were retained. Each CDR3 protein gets just one entry, which takes the most common genes and DNA from the rows behind it. The V and J calls and clone size are TCRdb's, not the authors'. The sample data list about 840,000 distinct CDR3 sequences, and over 9.5% of these were observed just once. The top ten clonotypes cover 0.51% of the sample.

The chain is made from TRBV5-1 and TRBJ2-7, with 9 bases matching TRBD2. The clonotype comes from a male donor with ankylosing spondylitis. Input material: blood, either unsorted or a sorted T cell fraction (not recorded which). The DNA is TGCGCCAGCAGCTTGGGACTAGCGGCCCACTCCTCCTACGAGCAGTACTTC. This sequence encodes CASSLGLAAHSSYEQYF.